Each of the 17 T cell receptor beta chains below was sequenced from the same sample in a study of T cells in Graves' hyperthyroidism and ophthalmopathy (dated 2019 in TCRdb). Library preparation used multiplex PCR. Sequenced on an Illumina HiSeq 2000. The TCR beta CDR3 regions were amplified from the RNA transcripts. For the first round of RT-PCR on the TCR CDR3, the HTBI primer set was used together with the Qiagen OneStep RT-PCR kit. The public reads were quality trimmed at Q25 with fastp and then assembled into clones with MiXCR by TCRdb, keeping productive beta chains. Rows with one shared CDR3 protein collapse into an entry with the most common genes and DNA. The sample has about 420,000 distinct CDR3 sequences on record, roughly 13% of them singletons. The ten largest clones capture roughly 4.8% of the sample. The source material was blood. The origin of the receptors is a woman in her late teens or twenties with Graves' hyperthyroidism.

This clonotype occurred a few times. The chain uses TRBV19 and TRBJ1-1, with 7 positions matching TRBD1. The CDR3 has 15 residues. The ends lost 6 bases at V and 0 bases at J; junction bases unmatched: 7. Germline V lookup: CDR1 LNHDA, CDR2 SQIVND (reference sequence). CDR3 DNA sequence: TGTGCCAGTAGCGAAGGACAGGTCATGAACACTGAAGCTTTCTTT. Protein product: CASSEGQVMNTEAFF.

This clonotype was picked up many times. This chain uses TRBV27 with TRBJ2-4; the match to TRBD1 covers 7 bases. The junction had 11 bases not matched to a gene; V was cut back by 5 bases and J by 4 bases. The CDR3 has 16 amino acids. Germline values: CDR1 MNHEY, CDR2 SMNVEV (reference sequence). CDR3 in amino acids: CASSTQTGPGKNIQYF. The CDR3 DNA follows: TGTGCCAGCAGTACCCAGACAGGGCCTGGGAAAAACATTCAGTACTTC.

This clonotype was picked up a small number of times. In DNA form, the CDR3 reads TGTGCCAGCAGCCAAGGATTTGGGCTCGAGCAGTACTTC. It yields the protein CASSQGFGLEQYF. The rearrangement joins TRBV14 to TRBJ2-7; D call uncertain. Trimming cost V 1 base and J 6 bases, with 10 bases left between them. The CDR3 loop spans 13 amino acids. Germline V gives CDR1 SGHDN, CDR2 FVKESK.

The chain employs TRBV9 and TRBJ2-2, with 9 bases identical to TRBD1. CDR1 is SGDLS, CDR2 YYNGEE, per germline. J was trimmed by 1 base and V by 4 bases; bases with no gene match: 8. The length of the CDR3 is 17 residues. CDR3 nucleotide sequence: TGTGCCAGCAGCCAGGACAGGGGTATTTGGAACACCGGGGAGCTGTTTTTT. Its protein product is CASSQDRGIWNTGELFF.

In this sample, this clonotype turned up many times. The rearrangement joins TRBV12-3 or TRBV12-4 to TRBJ2-1; no clear D. This CDR3 contains 11 residues. The V end lost 4 bases, the J end lost 10 bases, and 8 bases lay between the germline ends. In nucleotides, the CDR3 is TGTGCCAGCAGTTCCACATTAGAGCAGTTCTTC. Amino acid sequence: CASSSTLEQFF.

This clonotype was observed many times. The V gene is TRBV27, the J gene TRBJ2-7; TRBD1 might be the D (5 bases). The CDR3 runs 16 residues. Germline values: CDR1 MNHEY, CDR2 SMNVEV (reference sequence). V was cut by 5 bases and J by 2 bases, with 19 bases left in between. CDR3 nucleotides: TGTGCCAGCAGTCCACAGGTGGTATTTAGGACCTACGAGCAGTACTTC. This sequence encodes CASSPQVVFRTYEQYF.

This clonotype was seen just once. Given a much more abundant clone one base away, this may be a read error. This sequence joins TRBV28 and TRBJ1-4, with TRBD1 matching over 8 bases. The CDR3 has 15 amino acids. V shed 2 bases and J 10 bases; nucleotides not matched to a gene: 9. From germline, CDR1 is MDHEN and CDR2 SYDVKM. CDR3 region: CASSLPSGGSAKLFF. In DNA, the CDR3 is TGTGCCAGCAGTTTACCCTCAGGGGGCTCCGCAAAACTGTTTTTT.

This clonotype was counted at least ten times. The chain has TRBV30 and TRBJ2-1; TRBD2 aligns across 9 bases. The CDR3 is 13 amino acids. J lost 7 bases, V lost 8 bases, and 9 bases had no gene match. Germline lookup yields CDR1 GTSNPN and CDR2 SVGIG (reference sequence). The CDR3 coding sequence is TGTGCCGTAAATAGCGGGAGTTGGAATGAGCAGTTCTTC. It specifies CAVNSGSWNEQFF. Variable domain in full (rest from reference TRBV30 and TRBJ2-1): SQTIHQWPATLVQPVGSPLSLECTVEGTSNPNLYWYRQAAGRGLQLLFYSVGIGQISSEVPQNLSASRPQDRQFILSSKKLLLSDSGFYLCAVNSGSWNEQFFGPGTRLTVL.

A remark on this clonotype: This may be a read error, as it is one base from a much larger clone. This chain joins TRBV14 and TRBJ2-7, with 8 positions matching TRBD2. The CDR3 is 15 amino acids. Germline loops: CDR1 SGHDN, CDR2 FVKESK. The ends lost 1 base at V and 7 bases at J; junction bases unmatched: 9. DNA of the CDR3: TGTGCCAGCAGCCAAGTAGCGGGGAGCGGGCATGAGCAGTACTTC. Its protein product is CASSQVAGSGHEQYF.

This clonotype was picked up a small number of times. The chain has TRBV9 and TRBJ2-5, with TRBD1 matching over 7 bases. Per germline, CDR1 SGDLS and CDR2 YYNGEE. Trimming removed 3 bases from V and 3 bases from J; junction bases left unmatched: 2. The CDR3 is 13 residues long. The CDR3 DNA sequence: TGTGCCAGCAGCGCGGGGACAGAAGAGACCCAGTACTTC. Its protein product is CASSAGTEETQYF.

This clonotype was detected ten times or more. The V call is TRBV28, the J call TRBJ2-5, with D possibly TRBD1 on 6 matching bases. Germline V gene data show CDR1 as MDHEN and CDR2 as SYDVKM. The CDR3 extends over 17 amino acids. Trimming removed 6 bases from V and 4 bases from J, with 24 bases in between. Written as DNA, the CDR3 is TGTGCCAGCAGCGATTGGGTACAGGGTAAAGTCTCAGAGACCCAGTACTTC. It encodes CASSDWVQGKVSETQYF.

This clonotype was detected ten times or more. The chain is built from TRBV7-9 and TRBJ2-7; 9 bases are a match to TRBD2. The CDR3 loop spans 15 amino acids. Unmatched junction bases numbered 6, after V lost 5 bases and J lost 1 base. Germline values: CDR1 SEHNR, CDR2 FQNEAQ (reference sequence). DNA for the CDR3: TGTGCCAGCAGCCAACCTAGCGGGAAATCCTACGAGCAGTACTTC. It encodes CASSQPSGKSYEQYF.

In the case of this clonotype: This sequence may be a read error, since a much larger clone differs from it by one base. The chain recombines TRBV28 with TRBJ1-4, with D perhaps matching TRBD1 (5 bases). V lost 2 bases and J lost 12, with 16 bases in between. This CDR3 region has 14 residues. Germline-derived CDR1 and CDR2 are MDHEN and SYDVKM. The CDR3 DNA reads TGTGCCAGCAGTTTACCGGGGGACGAGAGAGAACTGTTTTTT. The encoded protein is CASSLPGDERELFF.

The V and J genes are TRBV6-1 and TRBJ2-7, with TRBD1 matching 10 bases. The length of the CDR3 is 14 residues. Germline loops: CDR1 MNHNS, CDR2 SASEGT. The J segment lost 3 bases and the V segment lost 8 bases, leaving 7 bases of the junction unmatched. For the CDR3, the DNA is TGTGCCAGCTGCTTGACAGGGGGCTTCTACGAGCAGTACTTC. Protein: CASCLTGGFYEQYF.

This clonotype has a count of ten or more. The chain has TRBV2 and TRBJ2-1; D unresolved. The CDR3 spans 11 residues. Germline CDR1 reads SNHLY; CDR2 reads FYNNEI. The ends were cut back, 5 bases at V and 7 bases at J, with 6 bases in the middle. DNA of the CDR3: TGTGCCAGCAGTCCAAAGAATGAGCAGTTCTTC. Residues: CASSPKNEQFF. Looking up the rest from reference TRBV2 and TRBJ2-1 gives the full variable domain: EPEVTQTPSHQVTQMGQEVILRCVPISNHLYFYWYRQILGQKVEFLVSFYNNEISEKSEIFDDQFSVERPDGSNFTLKIRSTKLEDSAMYFCASSPKNEQFFGPGTRLTVL.

Concerning this clonotype itself: Since the CDR3 does not end with the conserved phenylalanine or tryptophan, this likely comes from a read error. The chain employs TRBV4-2 and TRBJ2-1, with TRBD2 as a possible D gene (6 bases). V was trimmed by 0 bases and J by 1 base, leaving 10 bases between them. CDR1 LGHNA and CDR2 YNFKEQ come from the germline V gene. The CDR3 contains 16 residues. In nucleotides, the CDR3 is TGTGCCAGCAGCCAAGAGGCCGGGAGATCCTACAATGAGCAGTTCCTC. Translation: CASSQEAGRSYNEQFL.

The chain links TRBV27 to TRBJ2-7; D is unclear. The ends were cut back, 3 bases at V and 5 bases at J, with 11 bases in the middle. Per germline, CDR1 MNHEY and CDR2 SMNVEV (reference sequence). CDR3 size: 13 residues. Written as DNA, the CDR3 is TGTGCCAGCAGTTTCCGGGTGGGCGACGAGCAGTACTTC. Protein: CASSFRVGDEQYF.